Listed here are 32 T cell receptor beta chains from one sample, sequenced in a study of blood T cell repertoires in COVID-19. The repertoire was sequenced with immunoSEQ multiplex PCR; TCRdb's copy has only in-frame clones and lacks some. The sample carries around 49,000 clones, over 90% recorded once. The sequenced sample was peripheral blood. These receptors all come from a man between 60 and 75 years old with COVID-19, enrolled during active disease.

V and J are TRBV7-9 and TRBJ2-1, with D possibly matching TRBD2 (6 bases). V dropped 4 bases and J dropped 3 bases, with 10 bases sitting between them. Germline CDR1 and CDR2: SEHNR and FQNEAQ (reference sequence). The CDR3 loop spans 14 amino acids. CDR3 nucleotides: TGTGCCAGCAGCTGGGGGACTCACTACAATGAGCAGTTCTTC. Translating it yields CASSWGTHYNEQFF. Full variable domain (remainder filled in from reference TRBV7-9 and TRBJ2-1): DTGVSQNPRHKITKRGQNVTFRCDPISEHNRLYWYRQTLGQGPEFLTYFQNEAQLEKSRLLSDRFSAERPKGSFSTLEIQRTEQGDSAMYLCASSWGTHYNEQFFGPGTRLTVL.

The gene calls are TRBV19 and TRBJ1-2; perhaps TRBD1 as D (6 bases). V lost 7 bases to trimming and J lost 8 bases, with 23 bases between them. Looked up from germline, CDR1 is LNHDA and CDR2 is SQIVND (reference sequence). This CDR3 is 15 amino acids long. CDR3 sequence (DNA): TGTGCCAGTACGCGAGGGGCACAGGGAATTGACGGCTACACCTTC. This gives the protein CASTRGAQGIDGYTF.

The chain has TRBV18 and TRBJ1-4; 9 bases fit TRBD1. The germline CDR1 and CDR2 sequences are KGHSH and LQKENI. The CDR3 consists of 16 residues. Unmatched junction bases numbered 2, after V lost 3 bases and J lost 0 bases. As DNA, the CDR3 is TGTGCCAGCTCACCCACAGGGGGCTCAACTAATGAAAAACTGTTTTTT. Protein sequence: CASSPTGGSTNEKLFF.

As for this clone: Additional DNA sequences in this sample encode the identical CDR3. The V gene is TRBV19, the J gene TRBJ2-7; D is possibly TRBD2 (7 bases). In germline, CDR1 is LNHDA, CDR2 SQIVND (reference sequence). The CDR3 spans 15 residues. V was clipped by 3 bases and J by 0 bases, with 12 bases between them. As DNA, the CDR3 is TGTGCCAGTAGTATTGGCGGGGGCAGCTCCTACGAGCAGTACTTC. It translates to CASSIGGGSSYEQYF.

This clone showed up just once. The chain uses TRBV27 and TRBJ2-2; D not certain. Germline V CDR1 and CDR2: MNHEY, SMNVEV (reference sequence). This CDR3 is 13 amino acids long. V gave up 1 base and J gave up 8 bases, with 8 bases separating them. The CDR3 is CASSLYGGGELFF. The DNA for the CDR3 is TGTGCCAGCAGTTTATACGGCGGAGGGGAGCTGTTTTTT.

The V gene is TRBV12-5, the J gene TRBJ1-1, with TRBD1 identical over 8 bases. The CDR3 has 17 residues. CDR1 is LGHNT, CDR2 FRNRAP, per germline. The V and J ends lost 3 bases and 2 bases, in that order; junction bases with no gene match: 11. CDR3 sequence reads: CASGFGQGALSNTEAFF. The DNA of the CDR3 is TGTGCTAGTGGTTTCGGCCAGGGGGCCCTTTCTAACACTGAAGCTTTCTTT.

The rearrangement joins TRBV4-1 to TRBJ1-5; maybe TRBD1 (6 bases). CDR3 length equals 16 residues. Trimming shortened V by 3 bases and J by 2 bases, and 14 bases separated the two germline ends. CDR1 and CDR2 (germline): MGHRA, YSYEKL. CDR3 bases: TGCGCCAGCAGCCAGGGGGCCGTAGGTGGCAATCAGCCCCAGCATTTT. Its translation: CASSQGAVGGNQPQHF.

The chain links TRBV19 to TRBJ1-2; D not certain. V gave up 7 bases and J gave up 3 bases, with 15 bases separating them. Germline values: CDR1 LNHDA, CDR2 SQIVND (reference sequence). The CDR3 is 14 amino acids. CDR3 protein: CASTPLDIYYGYTF. The CDR3 DNA reads as TGTGCCAGTACGCCTCTCGACATATACTATGGCTACACCTTC.

The J gene is TRBJ2-3, the V gene TRBV3-1 (or the pseudogene TRBV3-2), with 15 bases lining up with TRBD2. The CDR3 extends over 19 amino acids. Looked up from germline, CDR1 is LGHDT and CDR2 is YNNKEL (reference sequence). Trimming removed 3 bases from V and 0 bases from J; junction bases left unmatched: 7. The CDR3 reads CASSQGLAGGPLSTDTQYF. The CDR3 region has the DNA TGTGCCAGCAGCCAGGGACTAGCGGGAGGCCCCCTAAGCACAGATACGCAGTATTTT.

The chain uses TRBV7-6 and TRBJ2-2, with D possibly being TRBD2 (6 bases). CDR3 size: 15 residues. CDR1 is SGHVS and CDR2 is FNYEAQ in the germline V gene. The ends were cut back, 6 bases at V and 0 bases at J, with 11 bases in the middle. For the CDR3, the DNA is TGTGCCAGCAGGGCTAGCGTAGCGAACACCGGGGAGCTGTTTTTT. Amino acid sequence: CASRASVANTGELFF. Using reference TRBV7-6 and TRBJ2-2 for the parts outside the CDR3, the full variable domain is GAGVSQSPRYKVTKRGQDVALRCDPISGHVSLYWYRQALGQGPEFLTYFNYEAQQDKSGLPNDRFSAERPEGSISTLTIQRTEQRDSAMYRCASRASVANTGELFFGEGSRLTVL.

This chain joins TRBV7-2 and TRBJ2-3; perhaps TRBD1 as D (6 bases). Germline values: CDR1 SGHTA, CDR2 FQGNSA. V lost 1 base to trimming and J lost 4 bases, with 9 bases between them. CDR3 length: 14 amino acids. Here the CDR3 reads CASSLVGGPDTQYF. The CDR3 DNA reads as TGTGCCAGCAGCTTAGTAGGGGGTCCAGATACGCAGTATTTT.

The rearrangement links TRBV4-1 to TRBJ1-4; tentative D call: TRBD1 (5 bases). Trimming stripped 2 bases from V and 0 bases from J, with 7 bases between. CDR3 size: 15 residues. The germline V gene has CDR1 MGHRA and CDR2 YSYEKL. This CDR3 is CASSQQGTTNEKLFF. Here the CDR3 DNA reads TGCGCCAGCAGCCAACAGGGCACAACTAATGAAAAACTGTTTTTT.

V gene TRBV7-3 combines with J gene TRBJ1-1, with 7 nucleotides matching TRBD1. CDR1 is SGHTA and CDR2 is FQGTGA in the germline V gene. V lost 5 bases to trimming and J lost 1 base; unmatched junction nucleotides: 7. The CDR3 loop spans 15 amino acids. The CDR3 reads CASSVTGDGNTEAFF. In DNA, the CDR3 is TGTGCCAGCAGCGTTACAGGGGATGGGAACACTGAAGCTTTCTTT. The entire variable domain, with the rest obtained from reference TRBV7-3 and TRBJ1-1, is as follows: GAGVSQTPSNKVTEKGKYVELRCDPISGHTALYWYRQSLGQGPEFLIYFQGTGAADDSGLPNDRFFAVRPEGSVSTLKIQRTERGDSAVYLCASSVTGDGNTEAFFGQGTRLTVV.

The genes are TRBV6-4 and TRBJ1-2; D ambiguous. From germline, CDR1 is MRHNA and CDR2 SNTAGT. The CDR3 length is 15 residues. Between the trimmed V and J ends, which lost 4 bases and 8 bases, there was a span of 20 bases. Here the CDR3 reads CASSAPGRISSGYTF. The CDR3 nucleotides read TGTGCCAGCAGTGCCCCGGGGAGGATATCGTCCGGCTACACCTTC.

This sequence joins TRBV3-1 (or the pseudogene TRBV3-2) and TRBJ2-7; D gene ambiguous. The CDR3 has 14 amino acids. Germline loops: CDR1 LGHDT, CDR2 YNNKEL (reference sequence). Trimming took off 5 bases at V and 7 bases at J, with 18 bases between the two ends. CDR3 sequence reads: CASSGMARGVEQYF. The DNA for the CDR3 is TGTGCCAGCAGCGGTATGGCCCGTGGAGTAGAGCAGTACTTC.

The rearrangement uses TRBV19 and TRBJ2-5; 14 bases fit TRBD2. Germline V lookup: CDR1 LNHDA, CDR2 SQIVND (reference sequence). This CDR3 spans 16 amino acids. Trimming at V came to 4 bases and at J to 5 bases, leaving 6 bases not matched to a gene. This CDR3 is CASSTLGLAGDETQYF. The CDR3 DNA reads as TGTGCCAGTAGTACCTTGGGACTAGCGGGAGACGAGACCCAGTACTTC.

The count of this clone is one. V gene TRBV5-1 combines with J gene TRBJ1-1; 11 bases are shared with TRBD1. Germline V gene sequence: CDR1 SGHRS, CDR2 YFSETQ. V lost 4 bases to trimming and J lost 4 bases; unmatched junction nucleotides: 9. The CDR3 runs 16 residues. Written as DNA, the CDR3 is TGCGCCAGCAGCGGGGGACAGGGGGTACCAAGCACTGAAGCTTTCTTT. Translating it yields CASSGGQGVPSTEAFF.

This rearrangement joins TRBV27 to TRBJ1-5; a possible D gene is TRBD1 (6 bases). The CDR3 spans 13 residues. Trimming shortened V by 5 bases and J by 9 bases, and 14 bases separated the two germline ends. The germline V gene has CDR1 MNHEY and CDR2 SMNVEV (reference sequence). The CDR3 DNA reads TGTGCCAGCAGTGCCGGAACAGGGCGGCCCCAGCATTTT. Its protein is CASSAGTGRPQHF.

The CDR3 spells CASSQADRPSYGYTF. The CDR3 DNA reads TGCGCCAGCAGCCAAGCCGACAGGCCCTCATATGGCTACACCTTC. J is TRBJ1-2 and V is TRBV4-1, with D possibly being TRBD1 (6 bases). V lost 1 base and J 5 bases, leaving 14 bases between the germline ends. CDR1 MGHRA and CDR2 YSYEKL come from the germline V gene. The CDR3 is 15 residues long.

The genes are TRBV7-2 and TRBJ1-2, with 7 bases identical to TRBD1. The germline gives CDR1 SGHTA, CDR2 FQGNSA. V was clipped by 11 bases and J by 3 bases; unmatched bases: 9. The CDR3 consists of 13 residues. CDR3 nucleotides: TGTGCCGAAAGTTTTGGGACAGACTATGGCTACACCTTC. Translated: CAESFGTDYGYTF.

The J gene is TRBJ2-7, the V gene TRBV19; possible D gene TRBD1, 5 bases. The CDR3 totals 13 residues. Deletions cut 5 bases from V and 5 bases from J, with 13 bases between. Germline CDR1 LNHDA, CDR2 SQIVND (reference sequence). DNA of the CDR3: TGTGCCAGTAGTGAGAGACAGCCTAACGAGCAGTACTTC. Protein: CASSERQPNEQYF.

The CDR3 nucleotides read TGTGCCAGCAGCTTAGAAGCGAACACTGAAGCTTTCTTT. This translates into CASSLEANTEAFF. The chain links TRBV7-3 to TRBJ1-1; unclear D gene. Germline loops: CDR1 SGHTA, CDR2 FQGTGA. Trimming left V 2 bases short and J 1 base short, with 5 bases between. CDR3 length: 13 amino acids.

CDR3 amino acids: CASSLGEEETQYF. For the CDR3, the DNA is TGTGCCAGCAGCTTAGGTGAGGAAGAGACCCAGTACTTC. J is TRBJ2-5 and V is TRBV11-2; D not resolved. This CDR3 comprises 13 residues. V dropped 1 base and J dropped 3 bases, with 6 bases sitting between them. The germline gives CDR1 SGHAT, CDR2 FQNNGV.

The genes are TRBV9 and TRBJ2-3; 8 positions agree with TRBD2. CDR3 length: 16 residues. Germline assignment: CDR1 SGDLS and CDR2 YYNGEE. Trimming took 4 bases from V and 3 from J; bases not matched to a gene: 10. The CDR3 DNA follows: TGTGCCAGCAGCCCCCGGGAGGGGGGGCCGACAGATACGCAGTATTTT. Translation: CASSPREGGPTDTQYF. The entire variable domain, with the rest obtained from reference TRBV9 and TRBJ2-3, is as follows: DSGVTQTPKHLITATGQRVTLRCSPRSGDLSVYWYQQSLDQGLQFLIQYYNGEERAKGNILERFSAQQFPDLHSELNLSSLELGDSALYFCASSPREGGPTDTQYFGPGTRLTVL.

This chain joins TRBV30 and TRBJ1-5; 7 bases line up with TRBD1. Germline trimming cut 2 bases from V and 4 bases from J; bases unmatched to any gene: 2. Germline V lookup: CDR1 GTSNPN, CDR2 SVGIG (reference sequence). The CDR3 is made up of 13 amino acids. The CDR3 region has the DNA TGTGCCTGGAGTACGGGACAGAATCAGCCCCAGCATTTT. It yields the protein CAWSTGQNQPQHF. Supplemented by reference TRBV30 and TRBJ1-5, the full variable domain reads SQTIHQWPATLVQPVGSPLSLECTVEGTSNPNLYWYRQAAGRGLQLLFYSVGIGQISSEVPQNLSASRPQDRQFILSSKKLLLSDSGFYLCAWSTGQNQPQHFGDGTRLSIL.

CDR3 DNA sequence: TGTGCCAGCAGTCCAGGGGTGGGGAATTCACCCCTCCACTTT. It yields the protein CASSPGVGNSPLHF. The V call is TRBV7-3, the J call TRBJ1-6, with D tentatively TRBD1 (6 bases). The germline V and J ends were trimmed by 6 bases and 7 bases, with 13 bases remaining between them. CDR1 is SGHTA, CDR2 FQGTGA, per germline. CDR3 size: 14 residues.

The chain employs TRBV5-1 and TRBJ1-4; TRBD1 might be the D (5 bases). The CDR3 consists of 18 residues. Germline V gene sequence: CDR1 SGHRS, CDR2 YFSETQ. The V and J ends lost 1 base and 0 bases respectively, with 16 bases between them. Here the CDR3 reads CASSLSSGGDSTNEKLFF. The DNA of the CDR3 is TGCGCCAGCAGCTTGTCCTCGGGGGGAGACTCAACTAATGAAAAACTGTTTTTT.

The chain carries TRBV6-5 and TRBJ1-2; maybe TRBD1 (5 bases). Germline assignment: CDR1 MNHEY and CDR2 SVGAGI. The CDR3 is 14 amino acids. V was cut by 4 bases and J by 4 bases, with 13 bases left in between. For the CDR3, the DNA is TGTGCCAGCAGTTCCCGGGGACTGGTCTATGGCTACACCTTC. Protein: CASSSRGLVYGYTF.

The chain combines TRBV7-2 with TRBJ1-6; 8 nucleotides match TRBD1. The CDR3 has 15 amino acids. V lost 4 bases and J lost 7; bases outside the gene matches: 6. Germline CDR1 is SGHTA and CDR2 is FQGNSA. CDR3 bases: TGTGCCAGCAGCTCTTGGACAGGGTCCAATTCACCCCTCCACTTT. The encoded protein is CASSSWTGSNSPLHF. The whole variable domain, remainder taken from reference TRBV7-2 and TRBJ1-6, is GAGVSQSPSNKVTEKGKDVELRCDPISGHTALYWYRQSLGQGLEFLIYFQGNSAPDKSGLPSDRFSAERTGGSVSTLTIQRTQQEDSAVYLCASSSWTGSNSPLHFGNGTRLTVT.

This clone was recorded once. This chain links TRBV9 with TRBJ1-3; 10 bases map to TRBD1. Unmatched junction bases numbered 2, after V lost 1 base and J lost 7 bases. CDR3 length: 14 residues. Germline V gene data show CDR1 as SGDLS and CDR2 as YYNGEE. CDR3 amino acids: CASSVSTGGNTIYF. The DNA of the CDR3 is TGTGCCAGCAGCGTATCGACAGGGGGCAACACCATATATTTT. Filled out from reference TRBV9 and TRBJ1-3, the complete variable domain reads DSGVTQTPKHLITATGQRVTLRCSPRSGDLSVYWYQQSLDQGLQFLIQYYNGEERAKGNILERFSAQQFPDLHSELNLSSLELGDSALYFCASSVSTGGNTIYFGEGSWLTVV.

This CDR3 reads CAIKSGADTIYGYTF. The CDR3 region has the DNA TGTGCCATCAAGAGCGGGGCCGATACTATCTATGGCTACACCTTC. The rearrangement joins TRBV10-3 to TRBJ1-2; perhaps TRBD1 as D (5 bases). Germline assignment: CDR1 ENHRY and CDR2 SYGVKD. The V and J ends lost 7 bases and 4 bases respectively, with 19 bases between them. The CDR3 contains 15 residues.

This clone was seen only once. This chain uses TRBV11-2 with TRBJ2-1; D call uncertain. Trimming removed 0 bases at V and 6 bases at J, with 6 bases between. This CDR3 region has 13 residues. Germline-derived CDR1 and CDR2 are SGHAT and FQNNGV. This CDR3 is CASSLDYPNEQFF. The CDR3 nucleotides read TGTGCCAGCAGCTTAGACTACCCCAATGAGCAGTTCTTC.